The source of this TCR beta chain is a study of T cells after yellow fever vaccination. Turning to the study itself: Preparing low-cell-number fractions relied on SMART-Seq v4 Ultra Low Input. Overall study findings and caveats: Although the secondary response was weaker, it peaked faster, at day 5 versus 15. FACS-sorted repertoires could harbor abundant contaminating bulk-population clonotypes. Booster samples showed a return of most primary-vaccination clones (approximately 96% CD4, 70% to 90% CD8).

TCRdb reprocessed the 5' RACE reads with MiXCR, giving one entry per CDR3 protein. The data hold 300,000 or so distinct CDR3 sequences, with roughly 13% observed a single time. At least ten counts were recorded for this clonotype. Its specificity is unknown. The CDR3 has 11 amino acids. Germline CDR1 reads SQVTM; CDR2 reads ANQGSEA. The V and J ends lost 6 bases and 5 bases respectively, with 9 bases between them. The TCR sequence derives from a man aged 25-45 years who received the YFV17D yellow fever vaccine. The sample consisted of CD4+ T cells sorted from PBMCs, taken 45 days after the yellow fever booster vaccination. The chain combines TRBV29-1 with TRBJ2-3, with no clear D. Here the CDR3 DNA reads TGCAGCGTAGACCATGGAGATACGCAGTATTTT. It specifies CSVDHGDTQYF.